The subject of this entry is one TCR beta chain. The CDR3 length is 13 residues. Trimming took 4 bases from V and 4 from J; bases not matched to a gene: 4. CDR1 is SGHTS and CDR2 is YDEGEE in the germline V gene. Clones were read by immunoSEQ multiplex PCR, and TCRdb kept only the in-frame ones, dropping some. This sample has almost 70,000 clones, with over 70% found just once. The sample originates from a study of technical replicates of blood from several donors. Sequenced material: PBMCs. This receptor was taken from a human donor in good health. Some clones in this sample may be carry-over from other donors' samples. V usage is TRBV5-8 and J usage is TRBJ1-2; 7 positions match TRBD1. CDR3 DNA sequence: TGTGCCAGCAGCCTGACAGGGTCCTATGGCTACACCTTC. Residues: CASSLTGSYGYTF.